The rows below give T cell receptor beta chains drawn from one sample of a study of cytomegalovirus exposure and HLA in healthy donors. The repertoire was sequenced with immunoSEQ multiplex PCR; TCRdb's copy has only in-frame clones and lacks some. The data hold about 180,000 clones, with about 77% observed a single time. Sequences were obtained from PBMCs. These receptors originate from a woman aged 25 to 39 in good health and CMV-seropositive. Both conserved end residues are part of each CDR3. The D gene is left open where the match is weak. Rows may omit the clone size; those that give it use once, few, many or a size class.

V	D	length	J	size	DNA	CDR3
TRBV4-2	NA	14	TRBJ2-3	NA	TGTGCCAGCAGCGGCCGGCGGAGTTTTGATACGCAGTATTTT	CASSGRRSFDTQYF
TRBV7-9	NA	15	TRBJ1-4	NA	TGTGCCAGCAGCTTAGTCGGCGGATTTAATGAAAAACTGTTTTTT	CASSLVGGFNEKLFF
TRBV18	NA	18	TRBJ1-4	NA	TGTGCCAGCTCACCGCCGGAGGGGAACCCTCGGAGTAATGAAAAACTGTTTTTT	CASSPPEGNPRSNEKLFF
TRBV5-4	NA	12	TRBJ2-2	NA	TGTGCCAGCAGCTTGTTACACGGGGAGCTGTTTTTT	CASSLLHGELFF
TRBV19	NA	11	TRBJ2-5	NA	TGTGCCAGTAGGCAGCAAGAGACCCAGTACTTC	CASRQQETQYF
TRBV5-4	NA	14	TRBJ2-5	NA	TGTGCCAGCAGCTTGGAGCAGGGAGGAAAGACCCAGTACTTC	CASSLEQGGKTQYF
TRBV27	NA	14	TRBJ2-3	NA	TGTGCCAGCAGTTTAGACTCCCCCACAGATACGCAGTATTTT	CASSLDSPTDTQYF
TRBV5-6	NA	15	TRBJ1-5	once	TGTGCCAGCAGCTTGGCGGCAGGGAGGAATCAGCCCCAGCATTTT	CASSLAAGRNQPQHF
TRBV28	TRBD1	16	TRBJ1-5	NA	TGTGCCAGCTCCACAAGCCAGGGGGCGAGGAGTCAGCCCCAGCATTTT	CASSTSQGARSQPQHF
TRBV6-1	TRBD1	14	TRBJ2-7	NA	TGTGCCAGCAGTTCGCCAGGGGGCTATCGCGAGCAGTACTTC	CASSSPGGYREQYF
TRBV18	NA	14	TRBJ2-3	NA	TGTGCCAGCTCACCACAACCAGTCACAGATACGCAGTATTTT	CASSPQPVTDTQYF
TRBV6-5	TRBD1	16	TRBJ2-7	NA	TGTGCTAGCAGTTACTCGATCGGGACAGGGGCTTTCGAGCAGTACTTC	CASSYSIGTGAFEQYF
TRBV6-4	NA	15	TRBJ1-2	NA	TGTGCCAGCAGTGAAGGGGCAGGGAATCTCTATGGCTACACCTTC	CASSEGAGNLYGYTF
TRBV27	NA	13	TRBJ1-6	NA	TGTGCCAGCAGCGCAGGGGTTAGATCACCCCTCCACTTT	CASSAGVRSPLHF
TRBV28	TRBD1	13	TRBJ2-7	NA	TGTGCCACCAGACAGGGGATCTCCTACGAGCAGTACTTC	CATRQGISYEQYF
TRBV28	NA	13	TRBJ2-5	NA	TGTGGGTCACGGGCACTAGAGTCGGAGACCCAGTACTTC	CGSRALESETQYF
TRBV19	NA	15	TRBJ1-4	NA	TGTGCCAGTAGTGCCCGACCGTACAGTAATGAAAAACTGTTTTTT	CASSARPYSNEKLFF
TRBV7-8	NA	15	TRBJ2-5	NA	TGTGCCAGCAGCTTAGAAGGGGCCCGTGGAGAGACCCAGTACTTC	CASSLEGARGETQYF
TRBV2	TRBD2	15	TRBJ2-1	NA	TGTGCCAGCAGTGCGACTAGCGGGGGGGGAGTTGAGCAGTTCTTC	CASSATSGGGVEQFF
TRBV7-2	NA	13	TRBJ2-2	NA	TGTGCCAGCAGCTTTAAGGGGGCCGGGGAGCTGTTTTTT	CASSFKGAGELFF
TRBV7-2	TRBD1	15	TRBJ1-1	NA	TGTGCCAGCAGTAAACAGGGGAGTGAGAACACTGAAGCTTTCTTT	CASSKQGSENTEAFF
TRBV15	TRBD2	16	TRBJ2-3	NA	TGTGCCACCAGCAGGTTGACTAGCGGGGGGGCGGATACGCAGTATTTT	CATSRLTSGGADTQYF
TRBV10-3	TRBD1	15	TRBJ2-4	NA	TGTGCCATCAGCCAGGGGGCGAAGGACAAAAACATTCAGTACTTC	CAISQGAKDKNIQYF
TRBV7-8	TRBD2	20	TRBJ2-5	NA	TGTGCCAGCAGCTTAGCGCCCCAGAGTTGGAAGCGGGGGGGCGCTGAGACCCAGTACTTC	CASSLAPQSWKRGGAETQYF
TRBV19	NA	13	TRBJ1-6	few	TGTGCCAGTAAGCCGGCCTATAATTCACCCCTCCACTTT	CASKPAYNSPLHF
TRBV7-9	TRBD2	14	TRBJ2-3	NA	TGTGCCAGCAGCCCCCGGGGGGGCCCAGATACGCAGTATTTT	CASSPRGGPDTQYF
TRBV2	TRBD1	15	TRBJ1-6	NA	TGTGCCAGCAGTCAAACAGGGGCGTATAATTCACCCCTCCACTTT	CASSQTGAYNSPLHF
TRBV4-2	TRBD1	14	TRBJ1-2	NA	TGTGCCAGCAGCTCCAGCGGGACAGGGGGTGGCTACACCTTC	CASSSSGTGGGYTF
TRBV5-1	TRBD1	16	TRBJ2-5	once	TGCGCCAGCAGCTTGGGGCCGACAGGGGTACAGGAGACCCAGTACTTC	CASSLGPTGVQETQYF
TRBV5-1	NA	14	TRBJ2-3	NA	TGCGCCAGCAGCCTCCTAAGGGGTACAGATACGCAGTATTTT	CASSLLRGTDTQYF
TRBV18	NA	14	TRBJ2-3	NA	TGTGCCAGCTCACCAAATTCCGGGACAGATACGCAGTATTTT	CASSPNSGTDTQYF
TRBV9	NA	14	TRBJ2-2	once	TGTGCCAGCAGCGTAGCCACAAACACCGGGGAGCTGTTTTTT	CASSVATNTGELFF
TRBV5-6	NA	15	TRBJ1-6	NA	TGTGCCAGCAGCTTGATCATACAGGGCGATTCACCCCTCCACTTT	CASSLIIQGDSPLHF
TRBV11-2	NA	14	TRBJ1-2	NA	TGTGCCAGCAGCGCCATACCCGGAGGCTATGGCTACACCTTC	CASSAIPGGYGYTF
TRBV4-1	NA	16	TRBJ2-1	once	TGCGCCAGCAGCCAAGTACAGGGCCCAGGGTACAATGAGCAGTTCTTC	CASSQVQGPGYNEQFF
TRBV19	NA	13	TRBJ2-5	NA	TGTGCCAGTAGCGGGGTGTGGGGAGAGACCCAGTACTTC	CASSGVWGETQYF
TRBV5-4	TRBD1	17	TRBJ2-3	NA	TGTGCCAGCAGTTATGGGAGCCCGGGACAGGGCACAGATACGCAGTATTTT	CASSYGSPGQGTDTQYF
TRBV13	TRBD2	18	TRBJ2-3	NA	TGTGCCAGCAGCTTACTTGGGGCAGCGGGGGGTCGGGGCGTTGCGCAGTATTTT	CASSLLGAAGGRGVAQYF
TRBV27	TRBD2	15	TRBJ2-1	NA	TGTGCCAGCAGTCAAGCGGGGGAAAGCTACAATGAGCAGTTCTTC	CASSQAGESYNEQFF
TRBV6-1	TRBD2	16	TRBJ2-1	NA	TGTGCCAGCAGTGAAGCGCCACTAGCGGGGGGAAATGAGCAGTTCTTC	CASSEAPLAGGNEQFF
TRBV29-1	TRBD1	12	TRBJ1-2	NA	TGCAGCGCCAGAACCGGGACAGAGGTGTACACCTTC	CSARTGTEVYTF
TRBV19	TRBD2	14	TRBJ2-7	NA	TGTGCCAGTAGGAGACTAGCGGGGGCCTACGAGCAGTACTTC	CASRRLAGAYEQYF
TRBV29-1	NA	16	TRBJ2-1	NA	TGCAGCGTGCGTAAACGGGGTTCTATAAGCCACAATGAGCAGTTCTTC	CSVRKRGSISHNEQFF
TRBV5-6	NA	15	TRBJ2-2	NA	TGTGCCAGCAGCTTCACAGATCCGAACACCGGGGAGCTGTTTTTT	CASSFTDPNTGELFF